These T cell receptor beta chains were read from a single sample in a study of early T cells in non-severe SARS-CoV-2 infection. TCRdb re-called the 5' RACE reads with MiXCR, one entry per CDR3 protein. The data contain more than 65,000 distinct CDR3 sequences, about 12% of them seen just once; the ten biggest clones take up roughly 3.8%. The specimen sequenced was whole blood. Receptors originate from an adult who was a healthcare worker with PCR-confirmed SARS-CoV-2 infection or an uninfected control (not recorded which). Each CDR3 is given with its conserved first and last residue. A D gene is named only where the DNA matches it firmly. The size of a clone is reported for some rows only, either as once, few or many, or as a class for expanded clones.

CDR3nt | CDR3aa | d_gene | j_gene | v_gene | len | abundance
TGCGCCAGCAGTAAGACAGGTGGTGGCCAAGAGACCCAGTACTTC | CASSKTGGGQETQYF | NA | TRBJ2-5 | TRBV10-2 | 15 | many
TGCAGCGCCCGCGAAAACTACGAGCAGTACTTC | CSARENYEQYF | NA | TRBJ2-7 | TRBV29-1 | 11 | few
TGTGCCATCAGCCCGGGACAGGGCACTGAAGCTTTCTTT | CAISPGQGTEAFF | TRBD1 | TRBJ1-1 | TRBV10-3 | 13 | NA
TGCAGTGCTAGAATACAGGGGTTGAACACTGAAGCTTTCTTT | CSARIQGLNTEAFF | TRBD1 | TRBJ1-1 | TRBV20-1 | 14 | few
TGTGCCAGCAGCTTGGAGGGAAGGAGCAATCAGCCCCAGCATTTT | CASSLEGRSNQPQHF | NA | TRBJ1-5 | TRBV5-8 | 15 | NA
TGTGCCAGCACCCCCTCAGGGCGACCCACAGATACGCAGTATTTT | CASTPSGRPTDTQYF | NA | TRBJ2-3 | TRBV28 | 15 | few
TGTGCCTGGAGGGGCGCGGGACACGCGGGCGGGGAGCTGTTTTTT | CAWRGAGHAGGELFF | NA | TRBJ2-2 | TRBV30 | 15 | many
TGCGCCAGCCCCCCCTGGGAAGGGGGACTAGAGACCCAGTACTTC | CASPPWEGGLETQYF | NA | TRBJ2-5 | TRBV23-1 | 15 | many
TGTGCCAGCAGCTACAGCAGCTCCTACGAGCAGTACTTC | CASSYSSSYEQYF | NA | TRBJ2-7 | TRBV11-3 | 13 | many
TGTGCCAGCAGCGTAGCTTCTAGCGGGAGCGGGGAGCTGTTTTTT | CASSVASSGSGELFF | TRBD2 | TRBJ2-2 | TRBV9 | 15 | few
TGTGCCAGCAGCTTACGGATGGGGGCCGGGGAGCTGTTTTTT | CASSLRMGAGELFF | NA | TRBJ2-2 | TRBV11-2 | 14 | few
TGCGCCAGCAGTCAGCCTGCCCACAGGGGGCACTACGAGCAGTACTTC | CASSQPAHRGHYEQYF | TRBD1 | TRBJ2-7 | TRBV23-1 | 16 | many
TGTGCCGGGTCCCTAAGCGGGAGGGCCCCCACCGGGGAGCTGTTTTTT | CAGSLSGRAPTGELFF | TRBD2 | TRBJ2-2 | TRBV12-3/TRBV12-4 | 16 | many
TGCAGTGCTAGAGTAGGCACAGCAAATCAGCCCCAGCATTTT | CSARVGTANQPQHF | NA | TRBJ1-5 | TRBV20-1 | 14 | few
TGTGCCACCAGGGGTTCTTCACAGTTGAAGCCGGATACGCAGTATTTT | CATRGSSQLKPDTQYF | NA | TRBJ2-3 | TRBV24-1 | 16 | few
TGTGCCAGCAGCCAAGTTCCGGGGGCGGTAGGAGAGCAGTTCTTC | CASSQVPGAVGEQFF | NA | TRBJ2-1 | TRBV3-1 | 15 | NA
TGTGCCAGCAGCCCACAGGCTCTCCTCGCCACAGATACGCAGTATTTT | CASSPQALLATDTQYF | NA | TRBJ2-3 | TRBV7-6 | 16 | many
TGCAGCGCCCAGGAACGAGGACTAGCGGAGCCCGGGGAGCTGTTTTTT | CSAQERGLAEPGELFF | TRBD2 | TRBJ2-2 | TRBV29-1 | 16 | many
TGTGCCAGCAGCGAATCCGGGACAGGGCGTGAAAAACTGTTTTTT | CASSESGTGREKLFF | TRBD1 | TRBJ1-4 | TRBV5-8 | 15 | few
TGCAGTGCTTCGGGGGATGCAGATACGCAGTATTTT | CSASGDADTQYF | NA | TRBJ2-3 | TRBV20-1 | 12 | few
TGCAGTGCCCTCGGCCACCCGAGACAGCCCCAGCATTTT | CSALGHPRQPQHF | NA | TRBJ1-5 | TRBV20-1 | 13 | NA
TGTGCCAGCAGTGAAATTTCTGATACGCAGTATTTT | CASSEISDTQYF | NA | TRBJ2-3 | TRBV2 | 12 | few
TGCGCCAGCAGCCCTCAAGGGACAGTGAATTCACCCCTCCACTTT | CASSPQGTVNSPLHF | TRBD1 | TRBJ1-6 | TRBV5-1 | 15 | NA
TGCGGGACAGGGGGGGTCACGGGAGGAATTCGTGAGCAGTTCTTC | CGTGGVTGGIREQFF | TRBD1 | TRBJ2-1 | TRBV23-1 | 15 | many
TGTGCCAGCAGTGAGCAGGGCGGCACAGATACGCAGTATTTT | CASSEQGGTDTQYF | NA | TRBJ2-3 | TRBV2 | 14 | NA
TGCGCCAGCAGCTCCTTCCGCTCTAGACAGCCGGGGGGCAATCAGCCCCAGCATTTT | CASSSFRSRQPGGNQPQHF | NA | TRBJ1-5 | TRBV5-1 | 19 | NA
TGTGCCAGCTCACCTGACAGGGGGCGTAGGGACAATGAGCAGTTCTTC | CASSPDRGRRDNEQFF | TRBD1 | TRBJ2-1 | TRBV18 | 16 | many
TGTGCCAGCTATACGGGGGGGAGGGGCCGTAATACGCAGTATTTT | CASYTGGRGRNTQYF | TRBD2 | TRBJ2-3 | TRBV6-5 | 15 | many
TGTGCCGCAATAGCGGAAAGCTCCTACAATGAGCAGTTCTTC | CAAIAESSYNEQFF | NA | TRBJ2-1 | TRBV30 | 14 | few
TGTGCCAGCAGCCAAGAGTATCCCCAGGGGCTTTCCTATGGCTACACCTTC | CASSQEYPQGLSYGYTF | NA | TRBJ1-2 | TRBV3-1 | 17 | NA
TGCGCCAGCAGCTTGCCTAGCGGAAACACCGGGGAGCTGTTTTTT | CASSLPSGNTGELFF | TRBD2 | TRBJ2-2 | TRBV5-1 | 15 | few
TGCAGCGTTGAAGATGCTAGCGGGAGGGCCGATACGCAGTATTTT | CSVEDASGRADTQYF | TRBD2 | TRBJ2-3 | TRBV29-1 | 15 | NA
TGCAGTGCTAGATCGTCTGTACTAGCGGGAGCCCCGGGCCCAGATACGCAGTATTTT | CSARSSVLAGAPGPDTQYF | TRBD2 | TRBJ2-3 | TRBV20-1 | 19 | few
TGTGCCAGCAGTGGGTGGATGCAGGGCTCTGGAAACACCATATATTTT | CASSGWMQGSGNTIYF | NA | TRBJ1-3 | TRBV12-3/TRBV12-4 | 16 | few
TGTGCCAGCAGAGGGATGGCTGAGACCCAGTACTTC | CASRGMAETQYF | NA | TRBJ2-5 | TRBV27 | 12 | many
TGCGCCAGCAGCTTTGACAGGAGCTCCTACGAGCAGTACTTC | CASSFDRSSYEQYF | NA | TRBJ2-7 | TRBV5-1 | 14 | NA
TGTGCCAGCAGCCCAGGGGGGTCTGGGTCTGAAGCTTTCTTT | CASSPGGSGSEAFF | TRBD1 | TRBJ1-1 | TRBV7-9 | 14 | many
TGCAGTGCCCCGAGTAGCGGTCAAAGGACAGATACGCAGTATTTT | CSAPSSGQRTDTQYF | NA | TRBJ2-3 | TRBV20-1 | 15 | few
TGTGCCAGCAGCAAGGCAACTGGGGCCAACGTCCTGACTTTC | CASSKATGANVLTF | NA | TRBJ2-6 | TRBV21-1 | 14 | few
TGTGCCAGCAGTCGCGGGAGGCACTCCTACAATGAGCAGTTCTTC | CASSRGRHSYNEQFF | TRBD2 | TRBJ2-1 | TRBV3-1 | 15 | few
TGTGCCAGCAGCTCCGGACTAGCGGGAGCCAATGAGCAGTTCTTC | CASSSGLAGANEQFF | TRBD2 | TRBJ2-1 | TRBV5-4 | 15 | many
TGCAGTGCACCCGTGGGACAGGGCCACTACGAGCAGTACTTC | CSAPVGQGHYEQYF | TRBD1 | TRBJ2-7 | TRBV20-1 | 14 | few